Listed here are 4 T cell receptor beta chains from one sample, sequenced in a study of regulatory T cells in long-lasting Graves disease. iRepertoire HTBI primers and Arm-PCR of CDR3 regions built TCR beta libraries. TCRdb reprocessed the multiplex PCR reads via MiXCR and lists one record per CDR3 protein. The sample contains 440,000 or so distinct CDR3 sequences, roughly 17% of which appear only once. The time point here: newly diagnosed GD, antithyroid drugs for less than 3 months. Following extraction of RNA from PBMCs, that RNA was used to make the TCR library. The sample was also linked to a second study, of T cells in Graves' hyperthyroidism and ophthalmopathy.

The source was peripheral blood mononuclear cells (PBMCs), collected at new diagnosis, from a patient treated with antithyroid drugs. These receptor sequences come from a woman in her 30s with Graves disease.

This clonotype was seen many times. The V and J genes are TRBV20-1 and TRBJ2-7; 11 bases line up with TRBD2. Per the germline V gene, CDR1 is DFQATT and CDR2 is SNEGSKA (reference sequence). V dropped 2 bases and J dropped 1; count of bases not matched to a gene: 7. CDR3 length equals 16 residues. The CDR3 spells CSARLPGTSGSYEQYF. In DNA, the CDR3 is TGCAGTGCTAGACTTCCCGGGACTAGCGGATCCTACGAGCAGTACTTC.

The chain carries TRBV5-6 and TRBJ2-7; the D call may be TRBD1 or TRBD2 (6 bases each). The V and J ends lost 4 bases and 4 bases respectively, with 12 bases between them. This CDR3 has 13 residues. Per germline, CDR1 SGHDT and CDR2 YYEEEE. CDR3 coding DNA: TGTGCCAGCAGCAATACAGGGAGGTACGAGCAGTACTTC. Translating it yields CASSNTGRYEQYF.

In this sample, this clonotype turned up many times. This chain joins TRBV20-1 and TRBJ1-4, with 7 bases identical to TRBD1. Germline V gene lookup returns CDR1 DFQATT and CDR2 SNEGSKA (reference sequence). V trimming: 6 bases; J trimming: 11 bases; junction bases outside the gene matches: 15. The CDR3 is made up of 14 amino acids. The CDR3 is CSAQGPAQGGKLFF. In DNA form, the CDR3 reads TGCAGTGCCCAAGGGCCAGCCCAGGGGGGCAAACTGTTTTTT.

This clonotype showed up many times. The CDR3, as DNA: TGCGGCACTTCGGGACAGGGTTTCACCGGGGAGCTGTTTTTT. Translated: CGTSGQGFTGELFF. V usage is TRBV20-1 and J usage is TRBJ2-2; 9 positions match TRBD1. The CDR3 covers 14 residues. Germline V gene data show CDR1 as DFQATT and CDR2 as SNEGSKA (reference sequence).